This T cell receptor (beta chain) was identified during a study of sequential checkpoint blockade in melanoma. For the study at large: Arm A got nivolumab then ipilimumab; arm B the reverse, 1:1.

Some clones are missing from TCRdb's copy, which holds only in-frame ones; the method was immunoSEQ multiplex PCR. The repertoire holds 15,000 to 20,000 clones, about 69% seen once, with about 19% in the top ten. Indicated treatment: randomized to nivolumab then ipilimumab (arm A) or the reverse (arm B). The germline V gene encodes CDR1 SEHNR and CDR2 FQNEAQ (reference sequence). The CDR3 consists of 14 residues. V lost 4 bases to trimming and J lost 3 bases; unmatched junction nucleotides: 4. The sample here was CD8+ T cells sorted from blood (inferred from file names), taken from a patient given nivolumab and ipilimumab in sequence. V gene TRBV7-9 combines with J gene TRBJ2-7; TRBD1 aligns across 9 bases. This clonotype originated in a human donor with melanoma. CDR3 protein: CASSSGDRVYEQYF. CDR3 DNA sequence: TGTGCCAGCAGCTCCGGGGACAGGGTCTACGAGCAGTACTTC.